The 28 T cell receptor beta chains presented below share a single source sample, sequenced in a study of blood T cell repertoires in COVID-19 (TCRdb year 2020). Library preparation used the immunoSEQ multiplex PCR assay. Not all clones reach the TCRdb copy of this immuneACCESS table, which keeps in-frame sequences only. Checked studies attribute under half of the gap to unresolved V genes and leave the rest unexplained. The sample table lists 55,000 to 65,000 clones, 85% to 90% of them with a count of one. Together, the top ten hold roughly 7.6% of the sample. Material for sequencing was peripheral blood. Every receptor here comes from a human donor with active COVID-19. The donor label of this sample is uncertain.

The rearrangement uses TRBV7-2 and TRBJ1-2, with D possibly matching TRBD1 (5 bases). With 1 base removed from V and 7 bases from J, the gap between germline ends came to 22 bases. CDR1 is SGHTA, CDR2 FQGNSA, per germline. The length of the CDR3 is 17 residues. The CDR3 nucleotides are TGTGCCAGCAGCTTAGAGGTCTGGGGGGATCGGAAGACTGGCTACACCTTC. It specifies CASSLEVWGDRKTGYTF.

In DNA, the CDR3 is TGTGCCAGCAGCCTGGACAGGCTCAATAGCAATCAGCCCCAGCATTTT. It translates to CASSLDRLNSNQPQHF. The chain links TRBV6-2 or TRBV6-3 to TRBJ1-5; 7 bases align to TRBD1. The germline gives CDR1 MNHEY, CDR2 SVGEGT. The length of the CDR3 is 16 residues. The J segment lost 0 bases and the V segment lost 6 bases, leaving 8 bases of the junction unmatched.

This clone came up a few times. V usage is TRBV7-8 and J usage is TRBJ2-7; tentatively, D is TRBD2 (6 bases). This CDR3 region has 15 residues. CDR1 and CDR2 from the germline V gene are SGHVS and FQNEAQ. Trimming cost V 8 bases and J 0 bases, with 17 bases left between them. The CDR3 DNA follows: TGTGCCAGCCAGATTGGGCGGGATCACTCCTACGAGCAGTACTTC. It codes for CASQIGRDHSYEQYF.

DNA of the CDR3: TGTGCCAGCAGTCGTCTAGCGGATTCCTACGAGCAGTACTTC. This encodes CASSRLADSYEQYF. V usage is TRBV6-5 and J usage is TRBJ2-7, with 7 bases that match TRBD2. Losses at the gene ends were 5 bases for V and 1 base for J; bases not matched to a gene: 5. Per germline, CDR1 MNHEY and CDR2 SVGAGI. This CDR3 region has 14 residues.

This clone was detected only once. This chain joins TRBV5-4 and TRBJ2-5; 10 bases align to TRBD1. V lost 4 bases and J lost 2; bases outside the gene matches: 5. The germline V gene has CDR1 SGHNT and CDR2 YYREEE (reference sequence). The CDR3 consists of 15 residues. This chain's CDR3 is CASSKDRGRQETQYF. The DNA for the CDR3 is TGTGCCAGCAGCAAGGACAGGGGGAGGCAAGAGACCCAGTACTTC. Based on the CDR3 plus reference TRBV5-4 and TRBJ2-5, the full variable domain is ETGVTQSPTHLIKTRGQQVTLRCSSQSGHNTVSWYQQALGQGPQFIFQYYREEENGRGNFPPRFSGLQFPNYSSELNVNALELDDSALYLCASSKDRGRQETQYFGPGTRLLVL.

The gene calls are TRBV6-2 or TRBV6-3 and TRBJ1-5, with D tentatively TRBD1 (6 bases). CDR3 length: 18 amino acids. Germline lookup yields CDR1 MNHEY and CDR2 SVGEGT. Between the trimmed V and J ends, which lost 1 base and 7 bases, there was a span of 23 bases. The CDR3 region has the DNA TGTGCCAGCAGTTACTTCCGCTTGGTCGGGGGGCGCAGACAGCCCCAGCATTTT. The encoded protein is CASSYFRLVGGRRQPQHF.

The rearrangement uses TRBV5-4 and TRBJ1-1; TRBD1 matches 9 bases. V was pared by 3 bases and J by 6 bases, with 6 bases of the junction left unmatched. The CDR3 consists of 14 residues. Germline V gives CDR1 SGHNT, CDR2 YYREEE (reference sequence). The CDR3 bases are TGTGCCAGCAGCTGGGGACAGGGCCTCGCTGAAGCTTTCTTT. It encodes CASSWGQGLAEAFF.

The chain joins TRBV11-3 to TRBJ2-5, with 7 positions matching TRBD2. V shed 5 bases, J shed 5 bases, and the junction held 5 bases outside the gene matches. The length of the CDR3 is 13 residues. Germline CDR1 is SGHNT and CDR2 is YENEEA. The CDR3 protein is CASSASGGETQYF. CDR3 DNA sequence: TGTGCCAGCAGCGCCTCCGGGGGGGAGACCCAGTACTTC.

The V gene is TRBV5-1, the J gene TRBJ2-1, with D maybe TRBD1 (7 bases). Trimming removed 4 bases at V and 3 bases at J, with 14 bases between. Germline V gene lookup returns CDR1 SGHRS and CDR2 YFSETQ. This CDR3 has 15 residues. Here the CDR3 reads CASSQGGGVYNEQFF. CDR3 in DNA: TGCGCCAGCAGCCAGGGGGGCGGCGTCTACAATGAGCAGTTCTTC.

CDR3 nucleotides: TGTGCCATCAGTGAGGGGGCGCGGTACAATGAGCAGTTCTTC. Translating gives CAISEGARYNEQFF. The J gene is TRBJ2-1, the V gene TRBV10-3, with D tentatively TRBD1 (5 bases). This CDR3 spans 14 amino acids. Germline CDR1 and CDR2: ENHRY and SYGVKD. Trimming removed 2 bases from V and 4 bases from J, with 9 bases in between.

This chain links TRBV7-2 with TRBJ1-5, with no clear D. The CDR3 covers 13 residues. The V gene lost 2 bases and the J gene lost 6 bases, with 8 bases spanning the gap. CDR1 is SGHTA, CDR2 FQGNSA, per germline. CDR3 sequence: CASSLQAGQPQHF. The CDR3 coding sequence is TGTGCCAGCAGCTTACAGGCGGGTCAGCCCCAGCATTTT.

The chain is built from TRBV15 and TRBJ2-7; 8 bases fit TRBD2. The V gene end was trimmed by 6 bases and the J gene end by 2 bases; junction bases not matched to a gene: 9. The germline V gene encodes CDR1 LNHNV and CDR2 YYDKDF (reference sequence). This CDR3 has 15 residues. This chain's CDR3 is CATSTGGRPPYEQYF. In DNA, the CDR3 is TGTGCCACCAGTACGGGGGGGAGGCCACCCTACGAGCAGTACTTC.

J is TRBJ2-7 and V is TRBV9, with 13 bases aligning to TRBD2. From germline, CDR1 is SGDLS and CDR2 YYNGEE. This CDR3 has 14 amino acids. The V and J ends lost 6 bases and 5 bases, in that order; junction bases with no gene match: 5. CDR3 residues: CASTRTSGGDEQYF. In DNA form, the CDR3 reads TGTGCCAGCACCCGGACTAGCGGGGGAGACGAGCAGTACTTC.

This clone has only a few counts. The chain links TRBV5-1 to TRBJ1-2; D is undetermined. The ends were cut back, 1 base at V and 4 bases at J, with 8 bases in the middle. The CDR3 consists of 13 residues. The germline V gene has CDR1 SGHRS and CDR2 YFSETQ. The CDR3 DNA sequence: TGCGCCAGCAGCTTGACGCTCAGCTATGGCTACACCTTC. It codes for CASSLTLSYGYTF.

The V gene is TRBV19, the J gene TRBJ1-3; D may be TRBD1 (5 bases). V was shortened by 6 bases and J by 0 bases, with 18 bases between the two germline ends. Germline assignment: CDR1 LNHDA and CDR2 SQIVND (reference sequence). CDR3 size: 17 residues. CDR3 bases: TGTGCCAGTAGAACACGTCAGGGATTTCTCTCTGGAAACACCATATATTTT. It codes for CASRTRQGFLSGNTIYF. Looking up the rest from reference TRBV19 and TRBJ1-3 gives the full variable domain: DGGITQSPKYLFRKEGQNVTLSCEQNLNHDAMYWYRQDPGQGLRLIYYSQIVNDFQKGDIAEGYSVSREKKESFPLTVTSAQKNPTAFYLCASRTRQGFLSGNTIYFGEGSWLTVV.

The chain employs TRBV6-1 and TRBJ1-6; a possible D gene is TRBD1 (5 bases). V lost 1 base, J lost 9 bases, and 10 bases lay in between. Germline-derived CDR1 and CDR2 are MNHNS and SASEGT. The CDR3 is 14 residues long. The chain's CDR3 is CASSEEWTSSPLHF. CDR3 DNA sequence: TGTGCCAGCAGTGAAGAATGGACAAGTTCACCCCTCCACTTT.

The V gene is TRBV4-2, the J gene TRBJ2-2, with a possible D match to TRBD2 (5 bases). Deletions cut 1 base from V and 3 bases from J, with 6 bases between. Germline V lookup: CDR1 LGHNA, CDR2 YNFKEQ. The CDR3 contains 14 residues. The CDR3 DNA sequence: TGTGCCAGCAGCCAAGGACTATACACCGGGGAGCTGTTTTTT. As protein: CASSQGLYTGELFF.

The chain combines TRBV14 with TRBJ1-1; D is undetermined. The length of the CDR3 is 14 residues. Trimming stripped 4 bases from V and 3 bases from J, with 12 bases between. Germline V gives CDR1 SGHDN, CDR2 FVKESK. The chain's CDR3 is CASSPLGVYTEAFF. For the CDR3, the DNA is TGTGCCAGCAGCCCCCTGGGCGTCTACACTGAAGCTTTCTTT.

This chain joins TRBV3-1 (or the pseudogene TRBV3-2) and TRBJ1-1, with 7 bases matching TRBD1. The trim removed 8 bases at V and 5 bases at J, leaving 11 bases unmatched. Germline V CDR1 and CDR2: LGHDT, YNNKEL (reference sequence). The CDR3 runs to 14 residues. The CDR3 DNA sequence: TGTGCCAGCTCCCGAAACAGGGGTGATACTGAAGCTTTCTTT. This gives the protein CASSRNRGDTEAFF.

V and J are TRBV5-4 and TRBJ1-2; tentative D call: TRBD1 (6 bases). Trimming removed 4 bases at V and 2 bases at J, with 9 bases between. The CDR3 consists of 13 residues. CDR1 and CDR2 from the germline V gene are SGHNT and YYREEE (reference sequence). This CDR3 is CASSGGQNYGYTF. Here the CDR3 DNA reads TGTGCCAGCAGCGGTGGACAGAACTATGGCTACACCTTC.

The J gene is TRBJ2-7, the V gene TRBV25-1; D might be TRBD2 (5 bases). The V and J ends lost 1 base and 5 bases respectively, with 6 bases between them. Germline V gene sequence: CDR1 MGHDK, CDR2 SYGVNS. This CDR3 has 12 amino acids. CDR3 sequence (DNA): TGTGCCAGCAGTGAATCCGGGAACGAGCAGTACTTC. This translates into CASSESGNEQYF.

The rearrangement uses TRBV29-1 and TRBJ2-7, with TRBD1 matching over 10 bases. Trimming at V came to 4 bases and at J to 3 bases, leaving 0 bases not matched to a gene. CDR1 and CDR2 from the germline V gene are SQVTM and ANQGSEA. The CDR3 consists of 12 residues. The CDR3 DNA reads as TGCAGCGTTGGGACAGGGGGCTACGAGCAGTACTTC. Its protein product is CSVGTGGYEQYF.

The rearrangement uses TRBV5-1 and TRBJ2-3, with unresolved D. V was clipped by 7 bases and J by 6 bases, with 15 bases between them. Germline assignment: CDR1 SGHRS and CDR2 YFSETQ. The CDR3 sequence is 13 residues long. This CDR3 reads CASSEPMGDTQYF. The CDR3 DNA reads TGCGCCAGCTCCGAGCCCATGGGCGATACGCAGTATTTT.

The rearrangement links TRBV27 to TRBJ2-7; 7 bases are a match to TRBD1. Trimming removed 5 bases from V and 0 bases from J; junction bases left unmatched: 10. The germline CDR1 and CDR2 sequences are MNHEY and SMNVEV (reference sequence). This CDR3 comprises 16 residues. CDR3 region: CASSTDPGQSSYEQYF. CDR3 DNA: TGTGCCAGCAGTACGGACCCGGGACAGAGCTCCTACGAGCAGTACTTC.

The V and J genes are TRBV6-2 or TRBV6-3 and TRBJ2-7; 9 bases align to TRBD2. Germline V gives CDR1 MNHEY, CDR2 SVGEGT. This CDR3 is built from 15 residues. J was trimmed by 6 bases and V by 3 bases; bases with no gene match: 9. This chain's CDR3 is CASSYDEAGGSEQYF. The DNA for the CDR3 is TGTGCCAGCAGTTATGATGAGGCGGGAGGGAGCGAGCAGTACTTC.

The chain joins TRBV18 to TRBJ1-1, with TRBD1 as a possible D gene (6 bases). Trimming left V 6 bases short and J 7 bases short, with 12 bases between. This CDR3 spans 12 amino acids. Germline loops: CDR1 KGHSH, CDR2 LQKENI. The CDR3 DNA sequence: TGTGCCAGCTCGCTCCTGGACAGTGAAGCTTTCTTT. It specifies CASSLLDSEAFF.

The chain couples TRBV7-8 to TRBJ2-7, with TRBD1 identical over 7 bases. With 5 bases clipped from V and 3 bases from J, the junction kept 7 bases outside the gene matches. Germline V lookup: CDR1 SGHVS, CDR2 FQNEAQ. This CDR3 comprises 14 residues. CDR3 region: CASSRRTGNYEQYF. The CDR3, as DNA: TGTGCCAGCAGCCGACGGACAGGCAACTACGAGCAGTACTTC.

The chain employs TRBV11-2 and TRBJ1-1; no firm D call. The CDR3 extends over 14 amino acids. Germline V lookup: CDR1 SGHAT, CDR2 FQNNGV. V was shortened by 4 bases and J by 1 base, with 10 bases between the two germline ends. The chain's CDR3 is CASSWARGNTEAFF. CDR3 nucleotides: TGTGCCAGCAGCTGGGCCCGGGGGAACACTGAAGCTTTCTTT.